These 22 T cell receptor beta chains were sequenced from one sample in a study of Tregs in tolerant kidney transplant recipients. TCRdb's table, derived via immunoSEQ multiplex PCR, lists solely in-frame clones and lacks some. The sample lists 75,000 to 85,000 clones, around 93% seen once, with about 0.34% in the top ten. Here the sequenced sample was Tregs from blood, taken before the transplant. The receptor source for this set is a human donor who received a combined kidney and bone marrow transplant.

This rearrangement joins TRBV25-1 to TRBJ2-1, with 8 bases lining up with TRBD2. The trim removed 1 base at V and 9 bases at J, leaving 8 bases unmatched. This CDR3 has 15 amino acids. Germline assignment: CDR1 MGHDK and CDR2 SYGVNS. The CDR3 loop is CASSEWSGSRSEQFF. CDR3 nucleotides: TGTGCCAGCAGTGAATGGAGCGGGAGTCGTAGTGAGCAGTTCTTC.

J is TRBJ2-3 and V is TRBV18; the match to TRBD2 covers 11 bases. Germline-derived CDR1 and CDR2 are KGHSH and LQKENI. This CDR3 has 17 amino acids. V dropped 1 base and J dropped 0; count of bases not matched to a gene: 3. The CDR3 spells CASSPLGTSGSTDTQYF. The CDR3 bases are TGTGCCAGCTCACCACTGGGGACTAGCGGAAGCACAGATACGCAGTATTTT.

The chain is built from TRBV4-2 and TRBJ1-4; perhaps TRBD1 as D (5 bases). This CDR3 comprises 16 residues. CDR1 and CDR2 from the germline V gene are LGHNA and YNFKEQ. V lost 2 bases, J lost 6 bases, and 16 bases lay in between. CDR3 sequence (DNA): TGTGCCAGCAGCCAAAGGGGTCACGGGGGGGATGAAAAACTGTTTTTT. It encodes CASSQRGHGGDEKLFF.

The chain has TRBV28 and TRBJ1-5; the match to TRBD1 covers 7 bases. Germline CDR1 reads MDHEN; CDR2 reads SYDVKM. The CDR3 covers 14 residues. V lost 6 bases, J lost 6 bases, and 8 bases stayed unmatched. CDR3 sequence (DNA): TGTGCCAGCAGCCCGGGACAGTCGCGTCAGCCCCAGCATTTT. Protein sequence: CASSPGQSRQPQHF.

This chain connects TRBV18 to TRBJ2-1, with D maybe TRBD2 (7 bases). The germline V gene has CDR1 KGHSH and CDR2 LQKENI. CDR3 length equals 15 residues. The germline V and J ends were trimmed by 1 base and 5 bases, with 12 bases remaining between them. The CDR3 DNA follows: TGTGCCAGCTCACCACGGGGGGGCAGGGACAATGAGCAGTTCTTC. This codes for CASSPRGGRDNEQFF.

This clone was recorded only once. This rearrangement joins TRBV10-3 to TRBJ2-2, with D perhaps assigned TRBD1 or TRBD2 (5 bases each). The germline CDR1 and CDR2 sequences are ENHRY and SYGVKD. V was cut by 6 bases and J by 0 bases, with 8 bases left in between. The CDR3 loop spans 14 amino acids. For the CDR3, the DNA is TGTGCCATCAGATCGGGACCGAACACCGGGGAGCTGTTTTTT. Amino acids: CAIRSGPNTGELFF.

This chain links TRBV5-1 with TRBJ2-3, with TRBD1 matching over 8 bases. Germline V gene lookup returns CDR1 SGHRS and CDR2 YFSETQ. This CDR3 has 15 amino acids. The J segment lost 0 bases and the V segment lost 3 bases, leaving 3 bases of the junction unmatched. CDR3 DNA sequence: TGCGCCAGCAGCTCCCGGACAGGGAGCACAGATACGCAGTATTTT. It is translated as CASSSRTGSTDTQYF.

The chain combines TRBV5-1 with TRBJ2-2; either TRBD1 or TRBD2 may supply D (6 bases each). V was cut by 0 bases and J by 6 bases, with 18 bases left in between. Germline-derived CDR1 and CDR2 are SGHRS and YFSETQ. This CDR3 region has 17 residues. The CDR3: CASSLVAPGAVPGELFF. The CDR3 DNA follows: TGCGCCAGCAGCTTGGTTGCCCCGGGGGCGGTGCCCGGGGAGCTGTTTTTT. The entire variable domain, with the rest obtained from reference TRBV5-1 and TRBJ2-2, is as follows: KAGVTQTPRYLIKTRGQQVTLSCSPISGHRSVSWYQQTPGQGLQFLFEYFSETQRNKGNFPGRFSGRQFSNSRSEMNVSTLELGDSALYLCASSLVAPGAVPGELFFGEGSRLTVL.

V gene TRBV30 combines with J gene TRBJ2-3, with D perhaps matching TRBD2 (5 bases). Germline lookup yields CDR1 GTSNPN and CDR2 SVGIG (reference sequence). This CDR3 region has 13 residues. The V gene lost 2 bases and the J gene lost 2 bases, with 8 bases spanning the gap. CDR3 region: CAWSRTFTDTQYF. CDR3 DNA sequence: TGTGCCTGGAGTCGGACTTTCACAGATACGCAGTATTTT.

This sequence joins TRBV10-3 and TRBJ2-1; D is perhaps TRBD1 (6 bases). This CDR3 has 16 amino acids. Per the germline V gene, CDR1 is ENHRY and CDR2 is SYGVKD. The V end was cut by 0 bases, the J end by 4 bases, with 13 bases between. CDR3: CAISESKGRGYNEQFF. CDR3 sequence (DNA): TGTGCCATCAGTGAGTCGAAGGGCAGGGGTTACAATGAGCAGTTCTTC.

This sequence joins TRBV29-1 and TRBJ2-3; no reliable D call. Germline V lookup: CDR1 SQVTM, CDR2 ANQGSEA. Between the trimmed V and J ends, which lost 6 bases and 0 bases, there was a span of 10 bases. CDR3 size: 13 residues. The CDR3 reads CSVATTSTDTQYF. For the CDR3, the DNA is TGCAGCGTGGCTACCACTAGCACAGATACGCAGTATTTT.

The chain links TRBV29-1 to TRBJ2-5; 7 bases map to TRBD1. V lost 7 bases and J lost 2; bases outside the gene matches: 4. This CDR3 has 12 amino acids. The V gene's germline CDR1 is SQVTM and CDR2 ANQGSEA. CDR3 amino acids: CSAGTEQETQYF. The CDR3 coding sequence is TGCAGCGCCGGGACAGAACAAGAGACCCAGTACTTC.

V and J are TRBV2 and TRBJ2-5, with D tentatively TRBD1 (6 bases). CDR1 and CDR2 (germline): SNHLY, FYNNEI. The ends were cut back, 7 bases at V and 0 bases at J, with 12 bases in the middle. The CDR3 loop spans 14 amino acids. The CDR3 spells CASNKRQDQETQYF. The CDR3 region has the DNA TGTGCCAGCAACAAACGACAGGACCAAGAGACCCAGTACTTC.

This clone was detected only once. The chain recombines TRBV10-2 with TRBJ2-5; 10 nucleotides align to TRBD2. The end of the DNA fits TRBJ2-7 better, so the J call may be wrong. This CDR3 region has 15 residues. Per the germline V gene, CDR1 is WSHSY and CDR2 is SAAADI. The CDR3 region is CASGRAGLAETEQYF. Written as DNA, the CDR3 is TGCGCCAGCGGGAGGGCCGGACTAGCGGAGACCGAGCAGTACTTC.

The gene calls are TRBV30 and TRBJ2-1; TRBD2 matches at 15 bases. CDR1 and CDR2 (germline): GTSNPN, SVGIG (reference sequence). The CDR3 is 16 residues long. With V trimmed by 7 bases and J by 4 bases, 8 bases remained unmatched. For the CDR3, the DNA is TGTGCCTCTACCCCGGGACTAGCGGGAGGTTACAATGAGCAGTTCTTC. Translated, it gives CASTPGLAGGYNEQFF.

This rearrangement joins TRBV9 to TRBJ2-7; TRBD1 matches 9 bases. Germline V gene data show CDR1 as SGDLS and CDR2 as YYNGEE. V lost 0 bases and J lost 6; bases outside the gene matches: 7. The CDR3 is 15 amino acids. The CDR3 sequence: CASSVAKTGGCEQYF. The CDR3 region has the DNA TGTGCCAGCAGCGTAGCCAAGACAGGGGGATGCGAGCAGTACTTC.

This chain joins TRBV4-1 and TRBJ2-1, with no clear D. CDR3 length: 16 residues. With 1 base removed from V and 1 base from J, the gap between germline ends came to 11 bases. Germline CDR1 is MGHRA and CDR2 is YSYEKL. This chain's CDR3 is CASSQVDTASYNEQFF. For the CDR3, the DNA is TGCGCCAGCAGCCAAGTCGACACAGCATCCTACAATGAGCAGTTCTTC.

The chain has TRBV27 and TRBJ2-3, with 8 bases identical to TRBD2. Trimming at V came to 3 bases and at J to 6 bases, leaving 11 bases not matched to a gene. Germline lookup yields CDR1 MNHEY and CDR2 SMNVEV (reference sequence). The CDR3 sequence is 16 residues long. CDR3 sequence reads: CASSFSSGSFSDTQYF. The CDR3 DNA reads TGTGCCAGCAGTTTTTCGAGCGGGAGCTTCTCCGATACGCAGTATTTT.

The genes are TRBV5-1 and TRBJ1-1; TRBD1 aligns across 9 bases. The CDR3 has 15 amino acids. V was pared by 4 bases and J by 4 bases, with 8 bases of the junction left unmatched. Germline V gene data show CDR1 as SGHRS and CDR2 as YFSETQ. CDR3 residues: CASSPRTGAPTEAFF. Here the CDR3 DNA reads TGCGCCAGCAGCCCCAGGACAGGGGCCCCCACTGAAGCTTTCTTT.

This rearrangement joins TRBV6-5 to TRBJ1-1; weak D call: TRBD1 (6 bases). The CDR3 contains 15 residues. Trimming pared 0 bases from V and 3 bases from J, leaving 11 bases between. Germline V CDR1 and CDR2: MNHEY, SVGAGI. CDR3 DNA: TGTGCCAGCAGTTACTCACAGGGTTTGCACACTGAAGCTTTCTTT. Translated, it gives CASSYSQGLHTEAFF.

V is TRBV6-1 and J is TRBJ2-5, with a possible D match to TRBD2 (7 bases). The J call is in doubt because the DNA end fits TRBJ2-7 better. CDR3 size: 14 residues. The V gene's germline CDR1 is MNHNS and CDR2 SASEGT. The CDR3 is CASKAGHIVYEQYF. As DNA, the CDR3 is TGTGCCAGCAAAGCGGGACATATCGTCTACGAGCAGTACTTC.

The gene calls are TRBV28 and TRBJ2-5; TRBD1 aligns across 10 bases. The V gene's germline CDR1 is MDHEN and CDR2 SYDVKM. V trimming: 2 bases; J trimming: 3 bases; junction bases outside the gene matches: 3. This CDR3 has 15 residues. The CDR3 is CASSLRGQGKETQYF. CDR3 sequence (DNA): TGTGCCAGCAGTTTACGGGGACAGGGGAAAGAGACCCAGTACTTC.